The 16 T cell receptor beta chains listed next were all sequenced from one sample in a study of blood T cells in healthy people across ages (dated by TCRdb to about 2015). Library method: 5' RACE. Sequencing instrument: Illumina HiSeq 2500. A second PCR of 7 to 11 cycles was performed with a sample-barcoded 5' primer and a J-beta primer mix. TCRdb itself trimmed the public reads at Q25 with fastp, ran MiXCR and retained productive beta chains. Each entry merges the rows of one CDR3 protein and shows their most common DNA and genes. Within this sample are 550,000 to 650,000 distinct CDR3 sequences, with about 30% of them counted one time only. About a sixth of the sample is taken by the ten largest. Sequences were obtained from blood. These receptors came from an elderly woman in good health.

V and J are TRBV27 and TRBJ2-1, with TRBD1 identical over 7 bases. Germline-derived CDR1 and CDR2 are MNHEY and SMNVEV (reference sequence). This CDR3 is 15 amino acids long. J was trimmed by 8 bases and V by 6 bases; bases with no gene match: 13. The CDR3 is CASSDSPPQGDEQFF. CDR3 coding DNA: TGTGCCAGCAGCGATTCGCCCCCGCAGGGGGATGAGCAGTTCTTC.

Of note for this clonotype: A read error may be the cause here, since a much bigger clone is one base away. V gene TRBV20-1 combines with J gene TRBJ2-7, with 13 nucleotides matching TRBD2. The CDR3 extends over 17 amino acids. The germline gives CDR1 DFQATT, CDR2 SNEGSKA (reference sequence). V lost 6 bases to trimming and J lost 7 bases; unmatched junction nucleotides: 18. The CDR3 coding sequence is TGCAGTGCCACGCGACTAGCGGGGGGTGTCAGCTACAATGAGCAGTACTTC. It encodes CSATRLAGGVSYNEQYF.

This clonotype has only a few counts. The gene calls are TRBV6-5 and TRBJ2-7; no firm D call. Trimming took off 4 bases at V and 3 bases at J, with 16 bases between the two ends. Germline V CDR1 and CDR2: MNHEY, SVGAGI. This CDR3 is 15 amino acids long. The DNA for the CDR3 is TGTGCCAGCAGTTCCCTGCTTGACCTAAACTACGAGCAGTACTTC. As protein: CASSSLLDLNYEQYF.

This chain uses TRBV10-3 with TRBJ1-2; tentatively, D is TRBD1 (6 bases). The ends were cut back, 0 bases at V and 4 bases at J, with 15 bases in the middle. Germline loops: CDR1 ENHRY, CDR2 SYGVKD. This CDR3 comprises 16 residues. The CDR3 coding sequence is TGTGCCATCAGTGAGTCGATGTTTACAGGGAGCTATGGCTACACCTTC. This translates into CAISESMFTGSYGYTF.

As to this clonotype: This may stem from a read error, because a much larger clone lies one nucleotide away. This chain connects TRBV24-1 to TRBJ2-3, with TRBD1 matching 9 bases. CDR3 length equals 15 residues. Germline V gene lookup returns CDR1 KGHDR and CDR2 SFDVKD. The CDR3 region has the DNA TGTGCCACCAGTGAGACGGGACAGGGCACAGATACGCGGTATTTT. This sequence encodes CATSETGQGTDTRYF.

Turning to this clonotype: With a much larger clone just one base away, this may be a read error. The chain combines TRBV7-3 with TRBJ1-2; maybe TRBD1 (5 bases). CDR3 length equals 13 residues. Trimming pared 4 bases from V and 4 bases from J, leaving 10 bases between. CDR1 is SGHTA and CDR2 is FQGTGA in the germline V gene. CDR3 region: CASSWDGGYGYTF. CDR3 DNA sequence: TGTGCCAGCAGCTGGGACGGGGGCTATGGCTACACCTTC.

This clonotype has just a few counts. The V call is TRBV7-2, the J call TRBJ1-4, with TRBD1 as a possible D gene (5 bases). Germline V gene lookup returns CDR1 SGHTA and CDR2 FQGNSA. The CDR3 runs 15 residues. V was pared by 1 base and J by 10 bases, with 16 bases between. The CDR3 here is CASSLVRSERGKLFF. DNA for the CDR3: TGTGCCAGCAGCTTAGTCCGGTCGGAGAGGGGAAAACTGTTTTTT.

In this sample, this clonotype turned up many times. The chain links TRBV9 to TRBJ2-1, with D possibly being TRBD1 (6 bases). Looked up from germline, CDR1 is SGDLS and CDR2 is YYNGEE. The CDR3 is 16 amino acids. The V end was cut by 0 bases, the J end by 0 bases, with 10 bases between. CDR3: CASSVAGESSYNEQFF. The CDR3 bases are TGTGCCAGCAGCGTAGCAGGGGAGAGCTCCTACAATGAGCAGTTCTTC.

This clonotype was seen only once. This sequence may be a read error, since a much larger clone differs from it by one base. This chain uses TRBV27 with TRBJ1-2; a possible D gene is TRBD1 (6 bases). The germline V gene has CDR1 MNHEY and CDR2 SMNVEV (reference sequence). The CDR3 runs 15 residues. In nucleotides, the CDR3 is TGTGTCAGCAGTTCCCCCGAGAGGGGGGACTATGGCTACACCTTC. It translates to CVSSSPERGDYGYTF.

The chain employs TRBV30 and TRBJ1-2; D remains ambiguous. CDR1 and CDR2 (germline): GTSNPN, SVGIG (reference sequence). V lost 0 bases and J lost 4, with 12 bases in between. The length of the CDR3 is 14 residues. The CDR3: CAWSVQGGRYGYTF. CDR3 bases: TGTGCCTGGAGTGTACAAGGCGGACGCTATGGCTACACCTTC.

This clonotype was found a few times. The junction departs from germline at one end; a sequencing error may be responsible. J is TRBJ1-4 and V is TRBV5-4, with D unresolved. This CDR3 has 13 residues. Germline V lookup: CDR1 SGHNT, CDR2 YYREEE (reference sequence). Here the CDR3 reads CATSREDGEKLFF. Written as DNA, the CDR3 is TGTGCCACCAGCCGGGAGGATGGGGAAAAACTGTTTTTT.

The rearrangement links TRBV3-1 to TRBJ2-5; D is unresolved. Germline V CDR1 and CDR2: LGHDT, YNNKEL (reference sequence). Trimming stripped 4 bases from V and 4 bases from J, with 7 bases between. The CDR3 contains 12 residues. CDR3: CASSRAPETQYF. The CDR3 DNA reads TGTGCCAGCAGCCGCGCTCCAGAGACCCAGTACTTC.

This clonotype came up a few times. This chain connects TRBV6-5 to TRBJ1-1, with D perhaps TRBD1 (5 bases). The ends were cut back, 2 bases at V and 1 base at J, with 14 bases in the middle. Germline CDR1 MNHEY, CDR2 SVGAGI. CDR3 length equals 16 residues. In DNA form, the CDR3 reads TGTGCCAGCAGTTACCGAAGGGACGTCGAGAACACTGAAGCTTTCTTT. It codes for CASSYRRDVENTEAFF.

This clonotype came up many times. J is TRBJ2-1 and V is TRBV7-2, with D perhaps given as TRBD1 or TRBD2 (6 bases each). Deletions cut 6 bases from V and 6 bases from J, with 15 bases between. This CDR3 has 14 amino acids. The germline V gene encodes CDR1 SGHTA and CDR2 FQGNSA. The CDR3 here is CASSPWGAFNEQFF. The CDR3 bases are TGTGCCAGCAGTCCTTGGGGGGCTTTCAATGAGCAGTTCTTC.

This clonotype was recorded many times. The chain joins TRBV7-2 to TRBJ1-1; maybe TRBD1 (5 bases). Trimming removed 5 bases from V and 8 bases from J, with 12 bases in between. CDR3 length equals 12 residues. Germline V gene data show CDR1 as SGHTA and CDR2 as FQGNSA. In DNA, the CDR3 is TGTGCCAGCAGCCACGACAGACCAGAAGCTTTCTTT. Translation gives CASSHDRPEAFF.

As concerns this clonotype: One end of the junction does not line up with germline, which may come from a read error. This chain connects TRBV7-2 to TRBJ2-5, with TRBD2 matching over 9 bases. Per the germline V gene, CDR1 is SGHTA and CDR2 is FQGNSA. CDR3 size: 16 residues. CDR3 DNA sequence: TGCGCCAGCAGTCGAGAGCGGGGGGACCAGCAAGAGACCCAGTACTTC. It yields the protein CASSRERGDQQETQYF.